The 13 T cell receptor beta chains below were found in one sample sequenced in a study of T cells in Graves' hyperthyroidism and ophthalmopathy. Amplification of TCR beta CDR3 regions used RNA as the template. The HTBI primer set drove a first-round RT-PCR of the TCR CDR3. TCRdb re-derived calls from the multiplex PCR reads in MiXCR, one entry per CDR3 protein. The table includes over 450,000 distinct CDR3 sequences, 15% to 20% detected once. Sequencing was done on a sample of blood. The receptors here all came from a woman younger than 30 with Graves' ophthalmopathy.

The J gene is TRBJ1-2, the V gene TRBV29-1; D call uncertain. Germline-derived CDR1 and CDR2 are SQVTM and ANQGSEA. V was shortened by 1 base and J by 3 bases, with 6 bases between the two germline ends. The CDR3 has 12 amino acids. The CDR3 nucleotides read TGCAGCGTTGAAGGCAGATACTATGGCTACACCTTC. Translated: CSVEGRYYGYTF.

This clonotype was counted between two and nine times. V and J are TRBV25-1 and TRBJ2-2, with D perhaps matching TRBD2 (7 bases). Germline loops: CDR1 MGHDK, CDR2 SYGVNS. Deletions cut 7 bases from V and 0 bases from J, with 12 bases between. The CDR3 sequence is 15 residues long. CDR3 nucleotides: TGTGCCAGCAAGGGGGGGCCCGCGAACACCGGGGAGCTGTTTTTT. It encodes CASKGGPANTGELFF.

The chain combines TRBV3-1 with TRBJ2-2; D may be TRBD2 (5 bases). Germline values: CDR1 LGHDT, CDR2 YNNKEL (reference sequence). The CDR3 spans 17 residues. V lost 0 bases and J 4 bases, leaving 15 bases between the germline ends. The CDR3 DNA sequence: TGTGCCAGCAGCCAAGATTTACGAGGGATGGGCACCGGGGAGCTGTTTTTT. Translating gives CASSQDLRGMGTGELFF.

The V call is TRBV12-3 or TRBV12-4, the J call TRBJ2-3, with D possibly being TRBD2 (6 bases). Trimming pared 4 bases from V and 0 bases from J, leaving 23 bases between. The CDR3 has 19 residues. The DNA for the CDR3 is TGTGCCAGCAGTTCCCTCTCTGGCAGGAGGGCCGATAGCACAGATACGCAGTATTTT. This sequence encodes CASSSLSGRRADSTDTQYF.

A few counts support this clonotype. The rearrangement joins TRBV7-9 to TRBJ2-5; D is uncertain. Germline V gene data show CDR1 as SEHNR and CDR2 as FQNEAQ (reference sequence). This CDR3 spans 15 amino acids. The V gene lost 1 base and the J gene lost 12 bases, with 21 bases spanning the gap. The CDR3 DNA reads as TGTGCCAGCAGCTTAGTGGGCTCCGGACGTCAGTGGGAGTACTTC. Protein: CASSLVGSGRQWEYF.

This clonotype was picked up a small number of times. The chain is built from TRBV12-3 or TRBV12-4 and TRBJ1-5; 10 bases are a match to TRBD1. Trimming removed 5 bases from V and 7 bases from J; junction bases left unmatched: 8. This CDR3 comprises 15 residues. CDR3 DNA sequence: TGTGCCAGCAGTCAGGCGACAGGGGGCAGGCAGCCCCAGCATTTT. Its protein is CASSQATGGRQPQHF.

The rearrangement links TRBV28 to TRBJ2-1; D is undetermined. V lost 3 bases and J 8 bases, leaving 11 bases between the germline ends. The CDR3 has 13 amino acids. The germline gives CDR1 MDHEN, CDR2 SYDVKM. Written as DNA, the CDR3 is TGTGCCAGCAGTTTCTCAGGAGAGGATGAGCAGTTCTTC. It specifies CASSFSGEDEQFF.

This clonotype turned up a few times. The chain employs TRBV14 and TRBJ2-1; the D is unclear. The CDR3 is 15 residues long. The V end was cut by 3 bases, the J end by 4 bases, with 13 bases between. Germline CDR1 and CDR2: SGHDN and FVKESK. DNA for the CDR3: TGTGCCAGCAGCCAGTATGACTCCCTATACAATGAGCAGTTCTTC. Its translation: CASSQYDSLYNEQFF.

This sequence joins TRBV9 and TRBJ2-5; D may correspond to TRBD1 or TRBD2 (5 bases each). This CDR3 has 15 residues. Germline V lookup: CDR1 SGDLS, CDR2 YYNGEE. Deletions cut 0 bases from V and 4 bases from J, with 13 bases between. The CDR3 region has the DNA TGTGCCAGCAGCGTAGATGAGGGGACGGGAGAGACCCAGTACTTC. It is translated as CASSVDEGTGETQYF. Filled out from reference TRBV9 and TRBJ2-5, the complete variable domain reads DSGVTQTPKHLITATGQRVTLRCSPRSGDLSVYWYQQSLDQGLQFLIQYYNGEERAKGNILERFSAQQFPDLHSELNLSSLELGDSALYFCASSVDEGTGETQYFGPGTRLLVL.

V usage is TRBV7-6 and J usage is TRBJ2-1; TRBD2 aligns across 9 bases. V shed 5 bases and J 7 bases; nucleotides not matched to a gene: 9. Germline-derived CDR1 and CDR2 are SGHVS and FNYEAQ. This CDR3 comprises 15 residues. For the CDR3, the DNA is TGTGCCAGCAGCCATCTTGCGGGGGGGGGAAATGAGCAGTTCTTC. It specifies CASSHLAGGGNEQFF.

The V gene is TRBV27, the J gene TRBJ1-2; D may be TRBD1 (5 bases). V lost 0 bases and J lost 6, with 8 bases in between. There are 13 residues in the CDR3. Germline lookup yields CDR1 MNHEY and CDR2 SMNVEV (reference sequence). In DNA form, the CDR3 reads TGTGCCAGCAGTTTATCAGGGGTCGATGGCTACACCTTC. It codes for CASSLSGVDGYTF.

This clonotype came up many times. The chain combines TRBV6-1 with TRBJ1-1; D might be TRBD1 (5 bases). The CDR3 covers 13 residues. The germline V gene encodes CDR1 MNHNS and CDR2 SASEGT. V lost 5 bases, J lost 0 bases, and 7 bases lay in between. This chain's CDR3 is CASSWDLNTEAFF. CDR3 sequence (DNA): TGTGCCAGCAGTTGGGACCTGAACACTGAAGCTTTCTTT.

This clonotype was recorded many times. This rearrangement joins TRBV6-5 to TRBJ2-2; D is tentatively TRBD1 or TRBD2 (6 bases each). Germline V gene lookup returns CDR1 MNHEY and CDR2 SVGAGI. This CDR3 comprises 16 residues. With 0 bases removed from V and 4 bases from J, the gap between germline ends came to 12 bases. Here the CDR3 reads CASSYSRGQSTGELFF. DNA for the CDR3: TGTGCCAGCAGTTACTCGCGGGGACAAAGCACCGGGGAGCTGTTTTTT.